This TCR beta chain was profiled in a study of cytomegalovirus exposure and HLA in healthy donors. Broader study findings: In all likelihood, a cluster of highly shared sequence variants was a sequencing artifact. Most TCR sequences were seen very rarely across donors, but some public TCRs occurred in many.

PCR primers comprised 60 Vbeta and 13 Jbeta primers. Generated by immunoSEQ multiplex PCR, the TCRdb table keeps only in-frame clones and is missing some. Counted here are roughly 130,000 clones, 60% to 75% occurring once; the ten biggest clones make up 5.8%. With regard to this clone: Its antigen is not identified.

The CDR3 length is 16 residues. The junction had 11 bases not matched to a gene; V was cut back by 7 bases and J by 0 bases. Per the germline V gene, CDR1 is SNHLY and CDR2 is FYNNEI. The chain has TRBV2 and TRBJ1-1, with 7 positions matching TRBD1. The receptor's source is a woman between 50 and 59 years old in good health and CMV-seropositive. What was sequenced was PBMCs. The CDR3, as DNA: TGTGCCAGCACACCCTACAGGGGAACAGTGAACACTGAAGCTTTCTTT. It codes for CASTPYRGTVNTEAFF.